This T cell receptor (beta chain) derives from a study of T-cell memory formation after mild COVID-19. 5'RACE with constant-segment primers built TCRalpha and TCRbeta cDNA libraries with UMIs. TCRdb passed the 5' RACE reads through MiXCR, listing each CDR3 protein once. The top ten clones hold 20% to 25% of a sample with a few hundred thousand distinct CDR3 sequences, approximately 10% of them seen once. This clonotype showed up many times. Germline lookup yields CDR1 MNHNS and CDR2 SASEGT. This CDR3 is 14 amino acids long. V lost 6 bases and J lost 2; bases outside the gene matches: 4. Sample: PBMCs or a T cell subset sorted from them (not recorded which). The TCR originated in a young man who had mild COVID-19 (a few samples of this study predate the infection). Cell type and time point are not known. The rearrangement uses TRBV6-1 and TRBJ2-1; 7 nucleotides match TRBD1. The CDR3: CASRTTGTYNEQFF. In DNA form, the CDR3 reads TGTGCCAGCAGGACGACAGGGACCTACAATGAGCAGTTCTTC.